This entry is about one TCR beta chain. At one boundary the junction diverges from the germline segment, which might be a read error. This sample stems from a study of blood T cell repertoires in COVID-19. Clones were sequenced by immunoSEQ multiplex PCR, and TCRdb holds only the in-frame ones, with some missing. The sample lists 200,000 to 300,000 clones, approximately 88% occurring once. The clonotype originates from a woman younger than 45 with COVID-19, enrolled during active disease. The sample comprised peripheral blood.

The CDR3 nucleotides read TGCGCCAGCAGCACCCCAGCCTCGCGGGGGTGGCTCTTT. This translates into CASSTPASRGWLF. The J gene is TRBJ1-1, the V gene TRBV5-1; possibly TRBD1 for D (5 bases). Germline values: CDR1 SGHRS, CDR2 YFSETQ. CDR3 length: 13 amino acids. Full variable domain (missing parts from reference TRBV5-1 and TRBJ1-1): KAGVTQTPRYLIKTRGQQVTLSCSPISGHRSVSWYQQTPGQGLQFLFEYFSETQRNKGNFPGRFSGRQFSNSRSEMNVSTLELGDSALYLCASSTPASRGWLFGQGTRLTVV.